The count of the clone carrying this T cell receptor (beta chain) is one. Methods used by the authors: Researchers report that nucleated cell counts were estimated from reference gene primer amplification. The method was immunoSEQ multiplex PCR; TCRdb's version includes in-frame clones alone and lacks a portion of them. V and J calls and clone size come straight from that table; D and trimming were deduced from the DNA. Of about 260,000 clones in the sample, about 85% were seen once. The CDR3 contains 15 residues. Germline CDR1 SEHNR, CDR2 FQNEAQ (reference sequence). The ends lost 5 bases at V and 1 base at J; junction bases unmatched: 2. This sample stems from a study of blood T cell repertoires in COVID-19. Across the study: Italy, Spain and the United States were the sources of the convalescent and acute COVID-19 samples. From T cells, B-cell-depleted T cells, or PBMCs came the material, which was cDNA or gDNA.

Sequencing was done on a sample of peripheral blood. The receptor was isolated from a man in his 60s who had recovered from COVID-19. The chain carries TRBV7-9 and TRBJ2-3, with TRBD2 identical over 11 bases. The CDR3 DNA reads as TGTGCCAGCAGCAATAGCGGGGGGGGCACAGATACGCAGTATTTT. Protein sequence: CASSNSGGGTDTQYF.